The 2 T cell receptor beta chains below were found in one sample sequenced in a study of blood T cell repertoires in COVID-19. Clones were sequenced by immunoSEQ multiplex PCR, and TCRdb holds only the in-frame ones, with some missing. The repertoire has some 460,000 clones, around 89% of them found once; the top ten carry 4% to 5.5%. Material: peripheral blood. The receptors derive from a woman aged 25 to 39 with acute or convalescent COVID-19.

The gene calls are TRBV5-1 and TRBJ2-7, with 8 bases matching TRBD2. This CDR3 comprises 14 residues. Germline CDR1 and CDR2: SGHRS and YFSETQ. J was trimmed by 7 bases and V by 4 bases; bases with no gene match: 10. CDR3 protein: CASSAGPRGGEQYF. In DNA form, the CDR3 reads TGCGCCAGCAGCGCGGGACCCCGGGGGGGGGAGCAGTACTTC.

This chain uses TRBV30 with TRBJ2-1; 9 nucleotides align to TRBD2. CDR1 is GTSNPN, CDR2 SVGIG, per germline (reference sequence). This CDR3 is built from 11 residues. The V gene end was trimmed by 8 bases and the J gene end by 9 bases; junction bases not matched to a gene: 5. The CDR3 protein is CALLAGREQFF. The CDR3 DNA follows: TGTGCCCTTCTAGCGGGGCGTGAGCAGTTCTTC.